This record looks at one T cell receptor (beta chain) sequence and its context. Across about two dozen US areas, participants ranged in age from roughly 18 to 95 years. Cohorts were determined from participant-reported clinical history. Recovered status in Cohort 3 required two negative PCRs, clearance, or symptom resolution. Generated by immunoSEQ multiplex PCR, the TCRdb table keeps only in-frame clones and is missing some. The repertoire holds about 500,000 clones, with about nine tenths as singletons. This sample was included in a study of blood T cell repertoires in COVID-19. In the study overall: Nucleic acid was either cDNA or gDNA, and it came from T cells, B-cell-depleted T cells, or PBMCs.

The V gene's germline CDR1 is KGHSH and CDR2 LQKENI. V dropped 6 bases and J dropped 4; count of bases not matched to a gene: 5. The CDR3 has 14 amino acids. The clonotype originates from a young woman who had recovered from COVID-19. The rearrangement uses TRBV18 and TRBJ1-5; 8 bases are a match to TRBD1. The sequenced sample was PBMCs or T cells enriched from blood (not recorded which). The CDR3 nucleotides read TGTGCCAGCTCCCTGGACAGGGCAAATCAGCCCCAGCATTTT. Its translation: CASSLDRANQPQHF.